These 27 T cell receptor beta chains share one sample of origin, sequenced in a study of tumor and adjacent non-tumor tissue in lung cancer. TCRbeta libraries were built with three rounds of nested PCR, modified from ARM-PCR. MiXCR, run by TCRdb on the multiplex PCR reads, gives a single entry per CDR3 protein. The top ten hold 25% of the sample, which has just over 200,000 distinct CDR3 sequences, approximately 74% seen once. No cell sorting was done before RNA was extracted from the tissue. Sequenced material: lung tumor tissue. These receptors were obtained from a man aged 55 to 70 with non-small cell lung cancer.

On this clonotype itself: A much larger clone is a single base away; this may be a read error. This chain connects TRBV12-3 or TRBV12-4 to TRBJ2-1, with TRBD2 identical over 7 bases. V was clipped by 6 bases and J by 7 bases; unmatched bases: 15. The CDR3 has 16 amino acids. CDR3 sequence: CASRPPGLPLTNEQFF. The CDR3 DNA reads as TGTGCCAGCAGGCCTCCGGGACTACCACTTACGAATGAGCAGTTCTTC.

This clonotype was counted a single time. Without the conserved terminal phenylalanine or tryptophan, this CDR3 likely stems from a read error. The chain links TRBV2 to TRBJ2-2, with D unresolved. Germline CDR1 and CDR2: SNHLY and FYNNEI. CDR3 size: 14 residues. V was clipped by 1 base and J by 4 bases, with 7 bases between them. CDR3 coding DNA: TGTGCCAGCAGTGAAGGGAGAGTCACCGGGGAGCTGTTTTTA. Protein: CASSEGRVTGELFL.

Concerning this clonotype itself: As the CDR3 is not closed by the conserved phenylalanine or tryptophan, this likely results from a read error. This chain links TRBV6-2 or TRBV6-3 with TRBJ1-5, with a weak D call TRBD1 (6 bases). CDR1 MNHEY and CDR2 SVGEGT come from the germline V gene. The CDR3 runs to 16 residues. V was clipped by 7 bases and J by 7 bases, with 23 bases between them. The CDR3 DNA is TGTGCCAGCAAACTCCCCTGGACAGAAAAAGGACAGCCCCAGCATTCT. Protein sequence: CASKLPWTEKGQPQHS.

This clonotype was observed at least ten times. CDR3 sequence (DNA): TGCAGTGCTAGGAACGCCCTTAACTATGGCTACACCTTC. It encodes CSARNALNYGYTF. The chain joins TRBV20-1 to TRBJ1-2; D gene ambiguous. Per the germline V gene, CDR1 is DFQATT and CDR2 is SNEGSKA (reference sequence). The CDR3 spans 13 residues. V gave up 3 bases and J gave up 1 base, with 9 bases separating them.

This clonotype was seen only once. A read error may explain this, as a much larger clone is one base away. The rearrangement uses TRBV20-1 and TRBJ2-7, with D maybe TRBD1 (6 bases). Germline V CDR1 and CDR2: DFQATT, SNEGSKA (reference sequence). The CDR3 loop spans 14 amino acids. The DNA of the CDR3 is TGCGGTGCTGAAGACAGGACCACCTACTACGAGCAGTACTTC. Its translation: CGAEDRTTYYEQYF.

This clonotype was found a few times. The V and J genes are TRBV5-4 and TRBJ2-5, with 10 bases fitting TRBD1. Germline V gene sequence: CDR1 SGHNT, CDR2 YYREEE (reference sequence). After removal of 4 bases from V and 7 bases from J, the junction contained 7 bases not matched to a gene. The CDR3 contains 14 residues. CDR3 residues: CASSPGTGEATQYF. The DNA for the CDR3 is TGTGCCAGCAGCCCCGGGACAGGGGAGGCGACCCAGTACTTC.

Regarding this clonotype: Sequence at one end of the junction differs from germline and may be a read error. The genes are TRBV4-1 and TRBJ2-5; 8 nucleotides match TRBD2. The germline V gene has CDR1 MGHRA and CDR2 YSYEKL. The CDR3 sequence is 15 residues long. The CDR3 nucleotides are TGCGCCAGCAGCCGACCCGGGGGGGCCCAAGAGACCCAATACTTC. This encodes CASSRPGGAQETQYF.

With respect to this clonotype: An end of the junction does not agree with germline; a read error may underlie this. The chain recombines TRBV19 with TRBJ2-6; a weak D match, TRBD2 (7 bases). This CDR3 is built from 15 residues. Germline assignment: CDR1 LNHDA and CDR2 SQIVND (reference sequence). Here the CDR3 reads CAGSIGGPGANVLTF. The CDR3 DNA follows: TGTGCCGGTAGTATCGGGGGGCCTGGGGCCAACGTCCTGACTTTC.

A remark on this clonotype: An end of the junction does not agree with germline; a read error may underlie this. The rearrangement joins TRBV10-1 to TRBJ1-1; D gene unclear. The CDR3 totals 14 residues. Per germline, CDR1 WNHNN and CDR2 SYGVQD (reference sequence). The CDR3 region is CASSAHRQNSEAFF. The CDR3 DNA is TGCGCCAGCAGCGCTCATCGGCAGAACAGTGAAGCTTTCTTT.

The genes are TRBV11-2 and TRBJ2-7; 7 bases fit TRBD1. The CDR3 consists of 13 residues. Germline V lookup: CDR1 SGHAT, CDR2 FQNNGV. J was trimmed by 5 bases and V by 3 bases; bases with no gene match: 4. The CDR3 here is CASSLAGGNEQYF. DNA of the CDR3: TGTGCCAGCAGCTTGGCAGGGGGAAACGAGCAGTACTTC.

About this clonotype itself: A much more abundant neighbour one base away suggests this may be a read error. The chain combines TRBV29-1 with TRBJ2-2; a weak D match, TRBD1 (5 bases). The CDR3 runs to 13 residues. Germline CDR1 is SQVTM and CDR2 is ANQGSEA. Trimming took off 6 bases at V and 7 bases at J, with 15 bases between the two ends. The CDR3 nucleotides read TGCAGCGTGGGGCACAGTACGGTCGGGGAGCTGTTTTTT. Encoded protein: CSVGHSTVGELFF.

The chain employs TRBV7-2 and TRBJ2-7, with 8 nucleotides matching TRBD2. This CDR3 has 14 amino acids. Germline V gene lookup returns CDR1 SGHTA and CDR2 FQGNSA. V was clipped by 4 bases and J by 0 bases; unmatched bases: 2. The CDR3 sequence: CASSSSGRSYEQYF. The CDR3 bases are TGTGCCAGCAGCTCTAGCGGGCGCTCCTACGAGCAGTACTTC.

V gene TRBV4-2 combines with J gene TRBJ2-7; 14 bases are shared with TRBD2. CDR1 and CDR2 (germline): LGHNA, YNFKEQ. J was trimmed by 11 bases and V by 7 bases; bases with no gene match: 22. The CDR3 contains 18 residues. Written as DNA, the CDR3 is TGTGCCAGCATCCCTTCCGTGACTAGCGGGAGGGCCACCTATGAGAAGTACTTC. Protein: CASIPSVTSGRATYEKYF.

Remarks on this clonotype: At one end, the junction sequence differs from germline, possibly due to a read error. CDR3 in DNA: TGTACCAGGATCCCTGGGGACTCCTACGAGCAGTACTTC. Its protein product is CTRIPGDSYEQYF. The chain is built from TRBV6-1 and TRBJ2-7; D ambiguous. This CDR3 has 13 amino acids. Germline V CDR1 and CDR2: MNHNS, SASEGT.

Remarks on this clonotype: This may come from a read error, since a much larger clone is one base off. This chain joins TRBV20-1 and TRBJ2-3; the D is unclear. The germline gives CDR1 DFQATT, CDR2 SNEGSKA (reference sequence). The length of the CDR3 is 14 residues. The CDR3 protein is CSARVPGRTYTQYF. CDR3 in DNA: TGCAGTGCTAGAGTCCCAGGACGCACATATACGCAGTATTTT.

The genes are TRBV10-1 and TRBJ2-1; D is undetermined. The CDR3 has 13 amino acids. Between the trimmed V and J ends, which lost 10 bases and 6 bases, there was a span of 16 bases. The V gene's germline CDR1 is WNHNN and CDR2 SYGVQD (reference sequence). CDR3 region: CATMSEKGNEQFF. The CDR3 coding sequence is TGCGCCACCATGAGCGAGAAAGGCAATGAGCAGTTCTTC.

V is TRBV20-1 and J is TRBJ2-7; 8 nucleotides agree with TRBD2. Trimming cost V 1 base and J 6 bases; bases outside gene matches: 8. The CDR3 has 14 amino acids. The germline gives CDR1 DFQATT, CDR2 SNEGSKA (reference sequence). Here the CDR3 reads CSARGSSGFSEQYF. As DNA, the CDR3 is TGCAGTGCTAGAGGGTCTAGCGGGTTTAGCGAGCAGTACTTC.

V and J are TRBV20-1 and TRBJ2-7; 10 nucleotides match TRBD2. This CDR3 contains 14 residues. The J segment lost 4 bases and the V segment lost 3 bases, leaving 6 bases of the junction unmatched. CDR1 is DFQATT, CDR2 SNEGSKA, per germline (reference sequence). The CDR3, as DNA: TGCAGTGCTAGTGCTAGCGGGGGAGTTTACGAGCAGTACTTC. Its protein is CSASASGGVYEQYF.

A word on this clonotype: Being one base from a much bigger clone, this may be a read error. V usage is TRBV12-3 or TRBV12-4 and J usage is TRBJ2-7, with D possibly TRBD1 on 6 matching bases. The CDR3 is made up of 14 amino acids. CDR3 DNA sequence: TGTGTCAGCAGTCCTAGCACGGACAGCTACGAGCAGTACTTC. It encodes CVSSPSTDSYEQYF.

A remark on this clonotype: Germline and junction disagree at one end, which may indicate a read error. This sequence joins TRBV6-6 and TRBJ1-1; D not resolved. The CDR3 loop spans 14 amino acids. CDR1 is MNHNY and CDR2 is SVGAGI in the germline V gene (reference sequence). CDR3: CVSSYSSGNTEAFF. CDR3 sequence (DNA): TGTGTCAGCAGTTATTCGAGTGGGAACACTGAAGCTTTCTTT.

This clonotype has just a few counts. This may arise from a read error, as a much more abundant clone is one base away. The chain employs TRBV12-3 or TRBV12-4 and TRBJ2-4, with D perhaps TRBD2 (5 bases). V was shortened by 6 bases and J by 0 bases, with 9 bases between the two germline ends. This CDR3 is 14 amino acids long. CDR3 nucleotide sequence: TGTGCCAGCAGCTTGGGAGTAGCCAAAAACATTCAGTACTTC. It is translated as CASSLGVAKNIQYF.

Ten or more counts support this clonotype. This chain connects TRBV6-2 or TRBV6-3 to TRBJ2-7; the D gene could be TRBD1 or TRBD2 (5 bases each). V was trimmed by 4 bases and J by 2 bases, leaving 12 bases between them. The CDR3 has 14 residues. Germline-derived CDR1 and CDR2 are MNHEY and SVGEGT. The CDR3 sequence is CASSSQGTPYEQYF. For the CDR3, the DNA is TGTGCCAGCAGTTCCCAAGGGACCCCCTACGAGCAGTACTTC.

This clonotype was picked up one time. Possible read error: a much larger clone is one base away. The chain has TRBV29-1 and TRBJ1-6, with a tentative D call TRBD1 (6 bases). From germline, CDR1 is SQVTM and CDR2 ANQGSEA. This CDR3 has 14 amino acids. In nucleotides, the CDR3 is TGCAGCGCTGAAGCCGGGACACCTAATTCACCCCTCCACTTT. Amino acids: CSAEAGTPNSPLHF.

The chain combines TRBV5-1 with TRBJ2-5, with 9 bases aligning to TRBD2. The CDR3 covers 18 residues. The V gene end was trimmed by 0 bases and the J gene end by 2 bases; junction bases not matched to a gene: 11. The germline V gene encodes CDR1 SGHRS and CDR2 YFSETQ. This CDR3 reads CASSLGKRGRAEQETQYF. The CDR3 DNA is TGCGCCAGCAGCTTGGGGAAACGCGGGAGGGCCGAACAAGAGACCCAGTACTTC.

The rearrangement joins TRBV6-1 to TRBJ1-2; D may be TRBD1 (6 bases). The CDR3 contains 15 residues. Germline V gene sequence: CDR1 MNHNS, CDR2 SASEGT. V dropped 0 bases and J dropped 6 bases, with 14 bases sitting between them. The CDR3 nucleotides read TGTGCCAGCAGTGAAGCAGTGGGGGGCCGGGATGGCTACACCTTC. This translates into CASSEAVGGRDGYTF.

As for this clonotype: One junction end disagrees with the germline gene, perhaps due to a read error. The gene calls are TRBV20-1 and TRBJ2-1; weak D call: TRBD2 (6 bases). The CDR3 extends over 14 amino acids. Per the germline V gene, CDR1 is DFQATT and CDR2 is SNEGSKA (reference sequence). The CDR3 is CSARDLQGLNEQLF. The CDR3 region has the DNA TGCAGTGCTAGAGACCTCCAGGGACTCAATGAGCAGCTCTTC.

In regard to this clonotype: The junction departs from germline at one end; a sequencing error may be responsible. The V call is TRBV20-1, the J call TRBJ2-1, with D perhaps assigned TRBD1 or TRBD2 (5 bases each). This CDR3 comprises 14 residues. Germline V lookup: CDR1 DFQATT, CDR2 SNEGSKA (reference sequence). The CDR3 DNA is TGCAGTGTTAGAGGGGATTCCTCCTACAATGAACAGTTCTTC. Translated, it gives CSVRGDSSYNEQFF.